Given below is one TCR beta chain in context. Its cognate antigen is unknown. The V gene's germline CDR1 is LGHNA and CDR2 YNFKEQ. Trimming took off 2 bases at V and 3 bases at J, with 14 bases between the two ends. This CDR3 has 15 amino acids. In the PCR, 60 Vbeta and 13 Jbeta primers were used. Assay: immunoSEQ multiplex PCR; the TCRdb copy retains only in-frame clones and omits some. The sample shows some 180,000 clones, around 77% of them seen only once. The data stem from a study of cytomegalovirus exposure and HLA in healthy donors. Study-level background: A preliminary data release comprised tens of millions of unique TCRs obtained from HLA-typed donors. Study observations and caveats: Apparent HLA restriction characterized most CMV-associated TCR beta chains in a later analysis. Analysis was carried out at a later point, and it linked a missense DCLRE1C variant to TCR beta V- and J-gene trimming.

The clonotype originates from a woman in her twenties or thirties in good health and CMV-seronegative. V is TRBV4-2 and J is TRBJ2-7; a weak D match, TRBD2 (6 bases). The sample taken for sequencing was PBMCs. The CDR3 bases are TGTGCCAGCAGCCAATTTGTTAGCGGCAACTACGAGCAGTACTTC. This translates into CASSQFVSGNYEQYF.